The 17 T cell receptor beta chains given below trace back to one sample, sequenced in a study of cytomegalovirus exposure and HLA in healthy donors. 60 Vbeta and 13 Jbeta primers were used in PCR. The repertoire was sequenced with immunoSEQ multiplex PCR; TCRdb's copy has only in-frame clones and lacks some. The table records under 200,000 clones, just under 80% of them present only once. Input material: PBMCs. All receptors derive from a woman between 45 and 65 years old in good health and CMV-seronegative.

The rearrangement uses TRBV6-4 and TRBJ2-1, with 9 bases that match TRBD2. The CDR3 length is 16 residues. V was clipped by 6 bases and J by 0 bases; unmatched bases: 6. Germline values: CDR1 MRHNA, CDR2 SNTAGT. Here the CDR3 DNA reads TGTGCCAGCAGCAGGAGAGCGGGGGGCTCCTACAATGAGCAGTTCTTC. This gives the protein CASSRRAGGSYNEQFF.

V is TRBV7-7 and J is TRBJ2-5, with D possibly matching TRBD2 (5 bases). From germline, CDR1 is SSHAT and CDR2 FNYEAQ (reference sequence). This CDR3 comprises 17 residues. V dropped 1 base and J dropped 1 base, with 16 bases sitting between them. The CDR3 nucleotides read TGTGCCAGCAGCTTAGAGCGGTTCGTGGGGAGCCAAGAGACCCAGTACTTC. It translates to CASSLERFVGSQETQYF.

This clone occurred a few times. The chain couples TRBV6-5 to TRBJ2-6; D possibly corresponds to TRBD1 (5 bases). V lost 6 bases and J lost 0, with 9 bases in between. The germline V gene has CDR1 MNHEY and CDR2 SVGAGI. The CDR3 totals 15 residues. The CDR3 reads CASSQGISGANVLTF. The CDR3 DNA reads TGTGCCAGCAGCCAGGGCATCTCTGGGGCCAACGTCCTGACTTTC.

A few counts support this clone. The chain combines TRBV7-9 with TRBJ2-7, with 8 bases lining up with TRBD1. V was clipped by 4 bases and J by 5 bases; unmatched bases: 10. The CDR3 extends over 15 amino acids. Per the germline V gene, CDR1 is SEHNR and CDR2 is FQNEAQ (reference sequence). CDR3 in DNA: TGTGCCAGCAGCTCTCAGGGGGCCTCCTACCACGAGCAGTACTTC. Amino acid sequence: CASSSQGASYHEQYF.

The gene calls are TRBV21-1 and TRBJ1-4. TRBV21-1 is assigned pseudogene status. The CDR3 is 16 amino acids. CDR3 residues: CASTKGFRRRGEKLFF. The CDR3 nucleotides read TGTGCCAGCACCAAAGGGTTTAGGAGGCGAGGTGAAAAACTGTTTTTT.

This clone came up a few times. The chain uses TRBV7-9 and TRBJ1-2; 9 bases agree with TRBD1. Germline V lookup: CDR1 SEHNR, CDR2 FQNEAQ (reference sequence). Trimming at V came to 4 bases and at J to 11 bases, leaving 8 bases not matched to a gene. This CDR3 region has 13 residues. CDR3 loop: CASSSGDRAPYTF. The CDR3 nucleotides are TGTGCCAGCAGCTCTGGGGACAGGGCACCGTACACCTTC.

This clone was seen once. The J gene is TRBJ1-5, the V gene TRBV7-9; a possible D gene is TRBD1 (5 bases). Looked up from germline, CDR1 is SEHNR and CDR2 is FQNEAQ (reference sequence). The CDR3 has 17 residues. Deletions cut 3 bases from V and 3 bases from J, with 18 bases between. This CDR3 reads CASSFEEGVTANQPQHF. The CDR3 region has the DNA TGTGCCAGCAGCTTCGAGGAGGGCGTGACAGCCAATCAGCCCCAGCATTTT. Supplemented by reference TRBV7-9 and TRBJ1-5, the full variable domain reads DTGVSQNPRHKITKRGQNVTFRCDPISEHNRLYWYRQTLGQGPEFLTYFQNEAQLEKSRLLSDRFSAERPKGSFSTLEIQRTEQGDSAMYLCASSFEEGVTANQPQHFGDGTRLSIL.

The V call is TRBV19, the J call TRBJ2-6; D not resolved. The length of the CDR3 is 16 residues. V gave up 7 bases and J gave up 0 bases, with 13 bases separating them. Germline CDR1 and CDR2: LNHDA and SQIVND (reference sequence). CDR3 DNA sequence: TGTGCCAGTAAAATTTCGGCAGGCTCTGGGGCCAACGTCCTGACTTTC. Its protein product is CASKISAGSGANVLTF.

The gene calls are TRBV9 and TRBJ1-1; possible D gene TRBD1, 6 bases. There are 13 residues in the CDR3. The V and J ends lost 3 bases and 5 bases respectively, with 11 bases between them. In germline, CDR1 is SGDLS, CDR2 YYNGEE. CDR3 DNA sequence: TGTGCCAGCAGCGAGGGGGGAGGGACTGAAGCTTTCTTT. It codes for CASSEGGGTEAFF.

This clone was counted a few times. The chain has TRBV2 and TRBJ2-7, with TRBD2 matching over 10 bases. Germline trimming cut 6 bases from V and 3 bases from J; bases unmatched to any gene: 8. Germline CDR1 SNHLY, CDR2 FYNNEI. This CDR3 region has 15 residues. The CDR3 nucleotides read TGTGCCAGCAGCCAAGTAGCGGGAGGAGGCTACGAGCAGTACTTC. Its protein product is CASSQVAGGGYEQYF.

This clone was detected a few times. The chain links TRBV6-6 to TRBJ1-2; 7 bases line up with TRBD1. The CDR3 sequence is 13 residues long. Trimming at V came to 5 bases and at J to 2 bases, leaving 2 bases not matched to a gene. Germline lookup yields CDR1 MNHNY and CDR2 SVGAGI (reference sequence). CDR3 nucleotide sequence: TGTGCCAGCAGTGCGACAGGGAACTATGGCTACACCTTC. It encodes CASSATGNYGYTF.

J is TRBJ2-7 and V is TRBV5-6; weak D call: TRBD1 (5 bases). The CDR3 spans 16 residues. The germline gives CDR1 SGHDT, CDR2 YYEEEE. V lost 4 bases and J 2 bases, leaving 19 bases between the germline ends. The CDR3 here is CASSELHRSSTYEQYF. The DNA of the CDR3 is TGTGCCAGCAGCGAATTACACAGGAGTTCAACCTACGAGCAGTACTTC.

The chain couples TRBV28 to TRBJ1-5, with 7 bases fitting TRBD1. The V segment lost 6 bases and the J segment 1 base; nucleotides outside the gene matches: 3. CDR1 and CDR2 from the germline V gene are MDHEN and SYDVKM. There are 14 residues in the CDR3. CDR3 in DNA: TGTGCCAGCAGCCTGGGACAGAGCAATCAGCCCCAGCATTTT. Translating it yields CASSLGQSNQPQHF.

The chain carries TRBV5-5 and TRBJ2-5, with TRBD2 matching over 9 bases. The CDR3 totals 16 residues. V shed 1 base and J 1 base; nucleotides not matched to a gene: 5. Germline V lookup: CDR1 SGHKS, CDR2 YYEKEE (reference sequence). The DNA for the CDR3 is TGTGCCAGCAGCTTGCAACCGACTAGCGGCCAAGAGACCCAGTACTTC. It translates to CASSLQPTSGQETQYF.

The CDR3 region is CASSFIATGWGEQYF. CDR3 coding DNA: TGTGCCAGCAGCTTTATTGCGACAGGATGGGGCGAGCAGTACTTC. The chain uses TRBV7-2 and TRBJ2-7; tentative D call: TRBD1 (6 bases). This CDR3 region has 15 residues. The germline V and J ends were trimmed by 3 bases and 6 bases, with 18 bases remaining between them. CDR1 SGHTA and CDR2 FQGNSA come from the germline V gene. The full variable domain, its missing parts supplied by reference TRBV7-2 and TRBJ2-7, is GAGVSQSPSNKVTEKGKDVELRCDPISGHTALYWYRQSLGQGLEFLIYFQGNSAPDKSGLPSDRFSAERTGGSVSTLTIQRTQQEDSAVYLCASSFIATGWGEQYFGPGTRLTVT.

Notes on this clone: This sample also contains other DNA sequences that code for the same CDR3. The V gene is TRBV2, the J gene TRBJ2-4; TRBD1 aligns across 7 bases. This CDR3 region has 14 residues. The germline gives CDR1 SNHLY, CDR2 FYNNEI. Losses at the gene ends were 6 bases for V and 6 bases for J; bases not matched to a gene: 8. CDR3 residues: CASSDRTGLNIQYF. The CDR3 bases are TGTGCCAGCAGCGATAGGACAGGCTTAAACATTCAGTACTTC.

The table lists this clone with a count of one. The chain combines TRBV7-2 with TRBJ2-5; a possible D gene is TRBD2 (7 bases). The CDR3 totals 15 residues. V was shortened by 3 bases and J by 5 bases, with 16 bases between the two germline ends. CDR1 and CDR2 (germline): SGHTA, FQGNSA. CDR3 residues: CASSLGMGGRETQYF. In DNA form, the CDR3 reads TGTGCCAGCAGCTTGGGCATGGGGGGGCGGGAGACCCAGTACTTC.